This T cell receptor beta chain comes out of a study of blood T cells in healthy people across ages. This clonotype was seen only a few times. Its antigen remains unknown. A second 7 to 11 cycle PCR used barcoded and J-beta primers. Each of the samples gave a minimum of 2.5 million paired-end reads that contained CDR3. MiXCR, run by TCRdb on the 5' RACE reads, gives a single entry per CDR3 protein. This table has roughly 800,000 distinct CDR3 sequences, roughly 64% appearing once. Trimming removed 4 bases from V and 1 base from J, with 8 bases in between. The germline gives CDR1 ENHRY, CDR2 SYGVKD. The CDR3 has 14 amino acids. Points from the study as a whole: Underestimates were what the diversity estimates from one million T cells were considered to be.

This clonotype was obtained from a man aged 25 to 45 in good health. The sample comprised blood. The chain has TRBV10-3 and TRBJ1-5; D is uncertain. The CDR3 coding sequence is TGTGCCATCAGTGGTGGGGAAAGCAATCAGCCCCAGCATTTT. Its translation: CAISGGESNQPQHF.